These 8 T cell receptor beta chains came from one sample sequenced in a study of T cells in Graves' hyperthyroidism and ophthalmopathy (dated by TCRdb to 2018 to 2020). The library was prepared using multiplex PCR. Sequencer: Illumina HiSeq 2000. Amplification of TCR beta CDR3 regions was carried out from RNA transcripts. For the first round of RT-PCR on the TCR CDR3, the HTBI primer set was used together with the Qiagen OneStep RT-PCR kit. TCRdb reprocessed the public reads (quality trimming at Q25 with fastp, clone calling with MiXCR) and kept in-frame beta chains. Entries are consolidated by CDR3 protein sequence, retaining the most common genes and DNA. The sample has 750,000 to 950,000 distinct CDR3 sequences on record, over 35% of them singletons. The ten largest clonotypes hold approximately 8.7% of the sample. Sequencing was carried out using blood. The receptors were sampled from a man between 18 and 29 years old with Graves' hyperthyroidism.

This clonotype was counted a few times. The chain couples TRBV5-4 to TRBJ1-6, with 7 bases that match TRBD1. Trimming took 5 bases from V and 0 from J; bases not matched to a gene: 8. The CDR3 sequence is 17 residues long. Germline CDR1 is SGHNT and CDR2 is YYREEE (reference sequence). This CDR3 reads CASSGQGGNSYNSPLHF. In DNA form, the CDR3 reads TGTGCCAGCAGTGGGCAGGGGGGCAACTCCTATAATTCACCCCTCCACTTT.

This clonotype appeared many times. This CDR3 reads CSVETSVAYEQYF. For the CDR3, the DNA is TGCAGCGTTGAGACTAGCGTCGCCTACGAGCAGTACTTC. This rearrangement joins TRBV29-1 to TRBJ2-7, with TRBD2 matching over 8 bases. CDR1 is SQVTM and CDR2 is ANQGSEA in the germline V gene. The J segment lost 2 bases and the V segment lost 3 bases, leaving 3 bases of the junction unmatched. The CDR3 extends over 13 amino acids.

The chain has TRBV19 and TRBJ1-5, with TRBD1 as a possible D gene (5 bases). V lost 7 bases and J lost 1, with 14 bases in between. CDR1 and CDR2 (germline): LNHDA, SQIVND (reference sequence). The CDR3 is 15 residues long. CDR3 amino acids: CASNYGGGSNQPQHF. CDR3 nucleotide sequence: TGTGCCAGTAATTACGGGGGGGGAAGCAATCAGCCCCAGCATTTT. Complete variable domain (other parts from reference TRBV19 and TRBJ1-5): DGGITQSPKYLFRKEGQNVTLSCEQNLNHDAMYWYRQDPGQGLRLIYYSQIVNDFQKGDIAEGYSVSREKKESFPLTVTSAQKNPTAFYLCASNYGGGSNQPQHFGDGTRLSIL.

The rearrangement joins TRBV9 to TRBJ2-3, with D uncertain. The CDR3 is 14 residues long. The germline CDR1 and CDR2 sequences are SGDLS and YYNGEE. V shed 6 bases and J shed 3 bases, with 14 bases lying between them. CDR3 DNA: TGTGCCAGCACGATGGGGTATACAACAGATACGCAGTATTTT. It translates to CASTMGYTTDTQYF.

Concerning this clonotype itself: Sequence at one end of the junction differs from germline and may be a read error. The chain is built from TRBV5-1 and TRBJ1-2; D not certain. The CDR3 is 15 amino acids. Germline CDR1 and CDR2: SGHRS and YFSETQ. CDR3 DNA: TGCACCAGCAGCTTTGGGGTCGGCCAGAACTATGGCTACACCTTC. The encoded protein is CTSSFGVGQNYGYTF.

This CDR3 is CSVESGELFF. In DNA form, the CDR3 reads TGCAGCGTTGAATCAGGGGAGCTGTTTTTT. The chain uses TRBV29-1 and TRBJ2-2; D is undetermined. The CDR3 runs to 10 residues. The germline gives CDR1 SQVTM, CDR2 ANQGSEA. V lost 2 bases and J 8 bases, leaving 3 bases between the germline ends.

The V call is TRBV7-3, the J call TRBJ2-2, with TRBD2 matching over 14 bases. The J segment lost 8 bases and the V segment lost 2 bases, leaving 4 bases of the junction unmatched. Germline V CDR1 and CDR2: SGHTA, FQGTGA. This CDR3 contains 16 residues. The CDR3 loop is CASSLGTSGGEGELFF. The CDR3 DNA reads TGTGCCAGCAGCTTAGGGACTAGCGGGGGCGAAGGGGAGCTGTTTTTT.

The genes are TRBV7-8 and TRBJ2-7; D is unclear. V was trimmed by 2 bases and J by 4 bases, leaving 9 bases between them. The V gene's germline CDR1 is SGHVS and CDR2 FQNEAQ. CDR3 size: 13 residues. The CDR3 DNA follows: TGTGCCAGCAGCTTAATTGCAGGTTACGAGCAGTACTTC. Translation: CASSLIAGYEQYF.